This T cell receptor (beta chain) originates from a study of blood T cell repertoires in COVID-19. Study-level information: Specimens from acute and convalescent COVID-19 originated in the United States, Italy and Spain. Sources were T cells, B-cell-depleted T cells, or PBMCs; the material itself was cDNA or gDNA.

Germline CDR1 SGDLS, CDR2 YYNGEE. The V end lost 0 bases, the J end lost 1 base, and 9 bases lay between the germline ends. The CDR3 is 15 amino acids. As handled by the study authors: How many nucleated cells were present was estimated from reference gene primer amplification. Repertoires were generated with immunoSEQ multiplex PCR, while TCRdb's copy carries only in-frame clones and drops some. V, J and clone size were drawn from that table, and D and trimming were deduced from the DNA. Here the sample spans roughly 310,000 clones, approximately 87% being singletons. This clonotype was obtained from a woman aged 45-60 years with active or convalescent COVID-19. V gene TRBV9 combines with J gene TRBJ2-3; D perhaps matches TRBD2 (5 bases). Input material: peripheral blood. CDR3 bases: TGTGCCAGCAGCGTAGCTTATAGCGGCACAGATACGCAGTATTTT. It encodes CASSVAYSGTDTQYF. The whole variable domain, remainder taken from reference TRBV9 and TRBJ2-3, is DSGVTQTPKHLITATGQRVTLRCSPRSGDLSVYWYQQSLDQGLQFLIQYYNGEERAKGNILERFSAQQFPDLHSELNLSSLELGDSALYFCASSVAYSGTDTQYFGPGTRLTVL.